Sequencing of this TCR beta chain was carried out in a study of T cell changes during pregnancy in multiple sclerosis. The assay was immunoSEQ multiplex PCR, and TCRdb's table has in-frame clones only and misses some. This table has 73,000 or so clones, 91% appearing once. This CDR3 is built from 15 residues. Germline CDR1 SGHVS, CDR2 FQNEAQ. The V and J ends lost 2 bases and 5 bases respectively, with 15 bases between them. This receptor was obtained from a female donor with multiple sclerosis, enrolled in a pregnancy study. The material sequenced was peripheral blood, taken in the second trimester of pregnancy. This rearrangement joins TRBV7-8 to TRBJ2-5; D perhaps matches TRBD2 (6 bases). The CDR3 nucleotides are TGTGCCAGCAGCTTAAACCTCGGGGGAGCGGAGACCCAGTACTTC. This codes for CASSLNLGGAETQYF.